These 24 T cell receptor beta chains originate from one sample sequenced in a study of monozygotic twins with inflammatory bowel disease. From the 5' RACE reads, TCRdb lists one entry per CDR3 protein and no DNA. Its clone listing holds a few hundred thousand distinct CDR3 sequences. Material for sequencing was blood. The receptor source for this set is a human donor with ulcerative colitis or Crohn's disease, or a healthy co-twin of an affected twin (not recorded which).

V gene TRBV29-1 combines with J gene TRBJ1-1; the D call from TCRdb, TRBD1, cannot be confirmed without DNA. CDR3 length: 14 amino acids. Germline V gives CDR1 SQVTM, CDR2 ANQGSEA. The chain's CDR3 is CSAFSDRANTEAFF. Combining the CDR3 with reference TRBV29-1 and TRBJ1-1 gives the whole variable domain SAVISQKPSRDICQRGTSLTIQCQVDSQVTMMFWYRQQPGQSLTLIATANQGSEATYESGFVIDKFPISRPNLTFSTLTVSNMSPEDSSIYLCSAFSDRANTEAFFGQGTRLTVV.

The chain is built from TRBV5-5 and TRBJ2-7; no DNA is available, so the TRBD1 call from TCRdb remains unchecked. CDR1 and CDR2 from the germline V gene are SGHKS and YYEKEE (reference sequence). The CDR3 totals 14 residues. CDR3: CASSLLQGAFEQYF.

The rearrangement uses TRBV12-3 or TRBV12-4 and TRBJ2-1; the D call from TCRdb, TRBD1, cannot be confirmed without DNA. There are 12 residues in the CDR3. This CDR3 reads CASSPPFNEQFF.

The rearrangement links TRBV5-1 to TRBJ2-5; TCRdb indicates TRBD2, and absent DNA this call remains unverified. Germline V gene lookup returns CDR1 SGHRS and CDR2 YFSETQ. The CDR3 length is 14 residues. The CDR3 here is CASNTGGSEETQYF.

The rearrangement links TRBV5-1 to TRBJ1-6; checking the TCRdb D call of TRBD1 is not possible without DNA. Germline values: CDR1 SGHRS, CDR2 YFSETQ. The CDR3 totals 14 residues. The CDR3 here is CASSRGGGNSPLHF.

This chain connects TRBV27 to TRBJ2-6. The CDR3 has 13 amino acids. Germline V gene data show CDR1 as MNHEY and CDR2 as SMNVEV (reference sequence). CDR3 residues: CASRGYGANVLTF.

The CDR3 sequence is CASSQSTGRGYGYTF. V usage is TRBV12-3 or TRBV12-4 and J usage is TRBJ1-2. The CDR3 length is 15 residues.

The rearrangement uses TRBV4-1 and TRBJ1-2; lacking DNA, the TRBD1 call made by TCRdb goes unchecked. The CDR3 sequence is 14 residues long. In germline, CDR1 is MGHRA, CDR2 YSYEKL. This CDR3 reads CASSQPGTVYGYTF.

V is TRBV7-7 and J is TRBJ2-5; the TCRdb call, TRBD2, lacks DNA for checking. The CDR3 covers 14 residues. The germline gives CDR1 SSHAT, CDR2 FNYEAQ (reference sequence). Here the CDR3 reads CASSPRASRETQYF.

J is TRBJ2-1 and V is TRBV5-1; the TCRdb D gene call, TRBD2, has no DNA to confirm it. The germline gives CDR1 SGHRS, CDR2 YFSETQ. This CDR3 contains 14 residues. CDR3 loop: CASSLTTQEGEQFF.

This sequence joins TRBV5-1 and TRBJ2-3; the D call from TCRdb, TRBD2, cannot be confirmed without DNA. This CDR3 region has 17 residues. Germline lookup yields CDR1 SGHRS and CDR2 YFSETQ. The CDR3 region is CASSLSGPASSTDTQYF.

The CDR3 region is CASQPVGGRDEQFF. The chain links TRBV5-1 to TRBJ2-1; TCRdb's assignment of TRBD2 cannot be checked, as there is no DNA. CDR1 and CDR2 from the germline V gene are SGHRS and YFSETQ. This CDR3 is 14 amino acids long. Together with reference TRBV5-1 and TRBJ2-1, the CDR3 gives the full variable domain: KAGVTQTPRYLIKTRGQQVTLSCSPISGHRSVSWYQQTPGQGLQFLFEYFSETQRNKGNFPGRFSGRQFSNSRSEMNVSTLELGDSALYLCASQPVGGRDEQFFGPGTRLTVL.

The chain recombines TRBV2 with TRBJ1-6. There are 14 residues in the CDR3. CDR1 and CDR2 from the germline V gene are SNHLY and FYNNEI. CDR3 amino acids: CASSKGDLDSPLHF. Looking up the rest from reference TRBV2 and TRBJ1-6 gives the full variable domain: EPEVTQTPSHQVTQMGQEVILRCVPISNHLYFYWYRQILGQKVEFLVSFYNNEISEKSEIFDDQFSVERPDGSNFTLKIRSTKLEDSAMYFCASSKGDLDSPLHFGNGTRLTVT.

V is TRBV6-1 and J is TRBJ2-6; lacking DNA, the TRBD1 call made by TCRdb goes unchecked. Looked up from germline, CDR1 is MNHNS and CDR2 is SASEGT. The CDR3 contains 17 residues. The CDR3 loop reads CASSLTGRYSGANVLTF.

The CDR3 reads CASSLKIWTGELFF. The chain employs TRBV27 and TRBJ2-2. Per the germline V gene, CDR1 is MNHEY and CDR2 is SMNVEV (reference sequence). The CDR3 runs 14 residues.

This chain links TRBV11-2 with TRBJ1-5. The CDR3 covers 13 residues. Germline V lookup: CDR1 SGHAT, CDR2 FQNNGV. The CDR3 loop is CASSLISNQPQHF.

V gene TRBV5-6 combines with J gene TRBJ2-3; with no DNA, the TCRdb D assignment of TRBD1 cannot be verified. Per germline, CDR1 SGHDT and CDR2 YYEEEE. CDR3 length: 15 amino acids. The CDR3 loop is CASSPLDRDTDTQYF.

CDR3 residues: CASSLEGQGRQPQHF. The chain couples TRBV12-3 or TRBV12-4 to TRBJ1-5; TCRdb's assignment of TRBD1 cannot be checked, as there is no DNA. The CDR3 extends over 15 amino acids.

This chain joins TRBV5-4 and TRBJ2-2; TCRdb names TRBD2, which stays unverified in the absence of DNA. The CDR3 runs to 16 residues. CDR1 is SGHNT and CDR2 is YYREEE in the germline V gene (reference sequence). The CDR3 here is CASSIQRGGSGGELFF. The full variable domain, rest sourced from reference TRBV5-4 and TRBJ2-2, is ETGVTQSPTHLIKTRGQQVTLRCSSQSGHNTVSWYQQALGQGPQFIFQYYREEENGRGNFPPRFSGLQFPNYSSELNVNALELDDSALYLCASSIQRGGSGGELFFGEGSRLTVL.

V and J are TRBV6-1 and TRBJ2-3; checking the TCRdb D call of TRBD1 is not possible without DNA. CDR3 length: 17 amino acids. CDR1 MNHNS and CDR2 SASEGT come from the germline V gene. CDR3 protein: CASRLPGTGRSTDTQYF.

V gene TRBV2 combines with J gene TRBJ2-7; TCRdb's D gene call, TRBD1, goes unchecked for lack of DNA. The CDR3 spans 14 residues. CDR1 is SNHLY and CDR2 is FYNNEI in the germline V gene. This CDR3 reads CASSEFRAVYEQYF.

CDR3 sequence: CASSYSVYTSTDTQYF. The chain links TRBV6-5 to TRBJ2-3. This CDR3 is 16 amino acids long. CDR1 MNHEY and CDR2 SVGAGI come from the germline V gene.

The genes are TRBV5-1 and TRBJ2-2; TCRdb's D gene call, TRBD1, goes unchecked for lack of DNA. CDR3 size: 14 residues. Germline assignment: CDR1 SGHRS and CDR2 YFSETQ. The CDR3 loop is CASSFRDTAGELFF. Drawing the rest from reference TRBV5-1 and TRBJ2-2, the complete variable domain is KAGVTQTPRYLIKTRGQQVTLSCSPISGHRSVSWYQQTPGQGLQFLFEYFSETQRNKGNFPGRFSGRQFSNSRSEMNVSTLELGDSALYLCASSFRDTAGELFFGEGSRLTVL.

The V call is TRBV7-9, the J call TRBJ1-3; the TRBD1 assignment by TCRdb is unverifiable without DNA. CDR1 is SEHNR, CDR2 FQNEAQ, per germline (reference sequence). The CDR3 covers 15 residues. The CDR3: CASSLSGTSGNTIYF.